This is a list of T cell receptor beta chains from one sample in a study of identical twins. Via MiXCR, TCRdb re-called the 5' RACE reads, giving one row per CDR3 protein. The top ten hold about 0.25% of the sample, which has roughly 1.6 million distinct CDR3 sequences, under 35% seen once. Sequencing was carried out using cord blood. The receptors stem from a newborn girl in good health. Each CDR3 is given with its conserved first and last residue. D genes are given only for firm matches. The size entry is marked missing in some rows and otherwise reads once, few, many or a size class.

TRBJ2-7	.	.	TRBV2	CASSEGDRGGPHEQYF	TGTGCCAGCAGTGAAGGGGATCGGGGCGGACCCCACGAGCAGTACTTC
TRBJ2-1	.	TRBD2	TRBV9	CASSVGSGTGGQFF	TGTGCCAGCAGCGTAGGTAGCGGGACCGGTGGGCAGTTCTTC
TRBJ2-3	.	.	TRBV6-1	CASVVGLITDTQYF	TGTGCCAGCGTGGTTGGGTTAATCACAGATACGCAGTATTTT
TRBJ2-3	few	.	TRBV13	CASSALLGGTDTQYF	TGTGCCAGCAGCGCCCTCCTGGGGGGCACAGATACGCAGTATTTT
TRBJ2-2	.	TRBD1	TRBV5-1	CASSLEGQRAGELFF	TGCGCCAGCAGCTTGGAGGGACAGAGAGCCGGGGAGCTGTTTTTT
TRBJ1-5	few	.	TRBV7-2	CASSLVTYNQPQHF	TGTGCCAGCAGCTTAGTTACCTACAATCAGCCCCAGCATTTT
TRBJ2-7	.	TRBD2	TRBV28	CASRSGLGYEQYF	TGTGCCAGCAGATCGGGACTAGGCTACGAGCAGTACTTC
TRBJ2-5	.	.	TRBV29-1	CSVEWENEQYF	TGCAGCGTTGAATGGGAGAATGAGCAGTACTTC
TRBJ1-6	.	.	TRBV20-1	CSAHQGFSSYNSPLHF	TGCAGTGCCCATCAGGGCTTCAGCTCCTATAATTCACCCCTCCACTTT
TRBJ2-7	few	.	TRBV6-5	CASTIVPSGSYEQYF	TGTGCCAGCACCATAGTCCCTTCCGGGTCCTACGAGCAGTACTTC
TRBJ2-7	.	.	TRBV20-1	CSARFQIAYNEQYF	TGCAGTGCTAGATTTCAGATAGCCTACAATGAGCAGTACTTC
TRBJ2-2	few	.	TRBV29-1	CSVRTNTGELFF	TGCAGCGTTCGTACGAACACCGGGGAGCTGTTTTTT
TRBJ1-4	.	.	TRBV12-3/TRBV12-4	CASSSPGRTSELFF	TGTGCCAGCAGTTCCCCGGGACGGACTAGCGAACTGTTTTTT
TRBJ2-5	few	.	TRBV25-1	CASSELKTGYQETQYF	TGTGCCAGCAGTGAACTTAAGACAGGCTACCAAGAGACCCAGTACTTC
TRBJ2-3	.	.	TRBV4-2	CASRDGPDAQYF	TGTGCCAGCAGAGACGGTCCGGATGCGCAGTATTTT